Shown below are 21 T cell receptor beta chains from a single sample sequenced in a study of molecular identifiers for immune sequencing clone quantification. Each CDR3 protein gets one entry after TCRdb re-called the PCR reads with MiXCR. This table holds more than 35,000 distinct CDR3 sequences, 15% to 20% found once. Sequences were obtained from naive CD8+ T cells from blood, with Jurkat cell RNA spiked in. Subset defined: FACS-sorted CD8+CD4-CCR7+CD45RA+ naive T cells. The receptors were sampled from a human donor in good health. Some libraries in this study had Jurkat cell RNA spiked in.

This clonotype has ten or more counts. This chain connects TRBV10-2 to TRBJ2-3; D gene unclear. The CDR3 spans 12 residues. Germline V gives CDR1 WSHSY, CDR2 SAAADI. Trimming pared 6 bases from V and 0 bases from J, leaving 4 bases between. The CDR3 region has the DNA TGCGCCAGCAGGGGTAGCACAGATACGCAGTATTTT. Amino acid sequence: CASRGSTDTQYF.

In regard to this clonotype: A clone one base away is much larger, so this may be a read error. This chain uses TRBV6-5 with TRBJ1-4; D is ambiguous. The CDR3 is 16 amino acids. Per the germline V gene, CDR1 is MNHEY and CDR2 is SVGAGI. The CDR3 DNA is TGTGGCAGCAGTTATGACACCACGAAGCATAATGAAAAACTGTTTTTT. Translation gives CGSSYDTTKHNEKLFF.

This clonotype has just one count. Since a much larger clone is just one base distant, this may be a read error. The chain employs TRBV27 and TRBJ2-7; TRBD2 is a possible D gene (6 bases). CDR1 is MNHEY, CDR2 SMNVEV, per germline (reference sequence). This CDR3 contains 13 residues. Trimming cost V 2 bases and J 6 bases, with 11 bases left between them. CDR3 in amino acids: CASSLGGNCEQYF. The DNA for the CDR3 is TGTGCCAGCAGTTTAGGGGGGAACTGCGAGCAGTACTTC.

This clonotype appeared a few times. The chain couples TRBV7-2 to TRBJ2-2; D is perhaps TRBD2 (6 bases). Trimming stripped 3 bases from V and 8 bases from J, with 25 bases between. Germline-derived CDR1 and CDR2 are SGHTA and FQGNSA. The CDR3 spans 18 residues. This CDR3 is CASSLGAGAGLPGGELFF. CDR3 coding DNA: TGTGCCAGCAGCTTGGGCGCTGGTGCGGGGCTCCCAGGAGGGGAGCTGTTTTTT.

In this sample, this clonotype turned up a few times. This chain links TRBV6-1 with TRBJ1-2; a possible D gene is TRBD1 (5 bases). The V end was cut by 3 bases, the J end by 4 bases, with 12 bases between. Germline lookup yields CDR1 MNHNS and CDR2 SASEGT. This CDR3 contains 14 residues. The CDR3: CASSEAAGTYGYTF. The CDR3 nucleotides are TGTGCCAGCAGTGAGGCAGCAGGGACCTATGGCTACACCTTC.

The chain couples TRBV7-6 to TRBJ1-1; D gene unclear. The CDR3 is 15 amino acids. Per germline, CDR1 SGHVS and CDR2 FNYEAQ. The V gene lost 4 bases and the J gene lost 3 bases, with 15 bases spanning the gap. The CDR3 DNA follows: TGTGCCAGCAGCTCGGCGGGAAGTTGGGACACTGAAGCTTTCTTT. Encoded protein: CASSSAGSWDTEAFF.

On this clonotype: With a much larger clone just one base away, this may be a read error. The CDR3 DNA reads TGTGCCAGCGATGAGGCAGGAGGGGATACGCAGTATTTT. This translates into CASDEAGGDTQYF. The genes are TRBV6-5 and TRBJ2-3; the D gene is possibly TRBD2 (6 bases). V lost 8 bases and J 6 bases, leaving 15 bases between the germline ends. Looked up from germline, CDR1 is MNHEY and CDR2 is SVGAGI. CDR3 size: 13 residues.

This clonotype has at least ten counts. V usage is TRBV2 and J usage is TRBJ2-3; D call uncertain. The CDR3 contains 13 residues. Per the germline V gene, CDR1 is SNHLY and CDR2 is FYNNEI. V dropped 2 bases and J dropped 3 bases, with 6 bases sitting between them. The CDR3 DNA is TGTGCCAGCAGTGAACATCGGACAGATACGCAGTATTTT. The encoded protein is CASSEHRTDTQYF.

This clonotype was picked up many times. V usage is TRBV6-5 and J usage is TRBJ2-2; 9 nucleotides line up with TRBD1. The germline CDR1 and CDR2 sequences are MNHEY and SVGAGI. V shed 0 bases, J shed 4 bases, and the junction held 6 bases outside the gene matches. The CDR3 is made up of 17 amino acids. The CDR3 nucleotides are TGTGCCAGCAGTTACTCGAACAGGGGGCGCGCCACCGGGGAGCTGTTTTTT. It codes for CASSYSNRGRATGELFF.

This clonotype was counted ten times or more. This chain uses TRBV12-3 or TRBV12-4 with TRBJ2-3; 12 bases are a match to TRBD2. CDR3 length equals 20 residues. Germline trimming cut 4 bases from V and 4 bases from J; bases unmatched to any gene: 18. The CDR3 loop is CASSSYTSGGPIYVSDTQYF. The CDR3 nucleotides are TGTGCCAGCAGTTCATACACTAGCGGGGGGCCTATTTACGTGTCAGATACGCAGTATTTT.

This chain connects TRBV29-1 to TRBJ2-7, with 10 bases matching TRBD1. Germline CDR1 reads SQVTM; CDR2 reads ANQGSEA. V lost 6 bases, J lost 0 bases, and 5 bases stayed unmatched. This CDR3 spans 14 amino acids. The CDR3 protein is CSVLGQGDSYEQYF. The CDR3 DNA reads TGCAGCGTCCTCGGACAGGGGGACTCCTACGAGCAGTACTTC.

The chain links TRBV2 to TRBJ2-7, with 11 bases identical to TRBD1. J lost 2 bases, V lost 2 bases, and 8 bases had no gene match. From germline, CDR1 is SNHLY and CDR2 FYNNEI. This CDR3 is built from 17 residues. The CDR3, as DNA: TGTGCCAGCAGTGAAAGGGGACAGGGGGTCGGAACCTACGAGCAGTACTTC. Translating gives CASSERGQGVGTYEQYF.

The table lists this clonotype with many counts. V gene TRBV29-1 combines with J gene TRBJ2-7; D remains unclear. CDR3 length equals 15 residues. The V gene lost 2 bases and the J gene lost 5 bases, with 19 bases spanning the gap. Germline V gene lookup returns CDR1 SQVTM and CDR2 ANQGSEA. This chain's CDR3 is CSVETTTARSNEQYF. For the CDR3, the DNA is TGCAGCGTTGAAACAACAACGGCCAGGAGCAACGAGCAGTACTTC.

This clonotype was seen repeatedly, ten times or more. This chain uses TRBV29-1 with TRBJ1-1; unclear D gene. Deletions cut 3 bases from V and 3 bases from J, with 8 bases between. CDR1 SQVTM and CDR2 ANQGSEA come from the germline V gene. This CDR3 has 12 amino acids. The CDR3 loop reads CSVDTEYTEAFF. The CDR3 DNA sequence: TGCAGCGTTGACACAGAGTACACTGAAGCTTTCTTT. Full variable domain (outside the CDR3, taken from reference TRBV29-1 and TRBJ1-1): SAVISQKPSRDICQRGTSLTIQCQVDSQVTMMFWYRQQPGQSLTLIATANQGSEATYESGFVIDKFPISRPNLTFSTLTVSNMSPEDSSIYLCSVDTEYTEAFFGQGTRLTVV.

This clonotype has at least ten counts. This rearrangement joins TRBV11-2 to TRBJ2-1, with D maybe TRBD2 (6 bases). CDR1 SGHAT and CDR2 FQNNGV come from the germline V gene. The CDR3 loop spans 15 amino acids. Deletions cut 6 bases from V and 0 bases from J, with 12 bases between. The CDR3 region is CASSLLGGSYNEQFF. In nucleotides, the CDR3 is TGTGCCAGCAGTTTACTGGGGGGCTCCTACAATGAGCAGTTCTTC.

Concerning this clonotype: Given a much more abundant clone one base away, this may be a read error. The rearrangement joins TRBV12-3 or TRBV12-4 to TRBJ2-3, with a tentative D call TRBD2 (5 bases). The CDR3 is made up of 15 amino acids. This CDR3 is CASCLNTRMPDTQYF. Written as DNA, the CDR3 is TGTGCCAGCTGTTTGAATACTAGAATGCCAGATACGCAGTATTTT.

This clonotype was seen many times. The rearrangement links TRBV27 to TRBJ2-6; D is unresolved. Trimming shortened V by 5 bases and J by 0 bases, and 17 bases separated the two germline ends. The CDR3 spans 18 residues. The V gene's germline CDR1 is MNHEY and CDR2 SMNVEV (reference sequence). The CDR3 nucleotides are TGTGCCAGCAGTCCCACTGTACCGGCCAACTCTGGGGCCAACGTCCTGACTTTC. Translating it yields CASSPTVPANSGANVLTF.

This clonotype was seen a few times. This may arise from a read error, as a much more abundant clone is one base away. The V gene is TRBV7-9, the J gene TRBJ2-7; 8 nucleotides line up with TRBD1. CDR1 is SEHNR, CDR2 FQNEAQ, per germline (reference sequence). CDR3 length: 14 amino acids. The CDR3 here is CVSSANRGRSVQYF. The CDR3 DNA reads TGTGTCAGCAGCGCCAACAGGGGGAGGTCGGTGCAGTACTTC. Complete variable domain (other parts from reference TRBV7-9 and TRBJ2-7): DTGVSQNPRHKITKRGQNVTFRCDPISEHNRLYWYRQTLGQGPEFLTYFQNEAQLEKSRLLSDRFSAERPKGSFSTLEIQRTEQGDSAMYLCVSSANRGRSVQYFGPGTRLTVT.

This clonotype has ten or more counts. The V call is TRBV4-1, the J call TRBJ2-3; unclear D gene. Germline V lookup: CDR1 MGHRA, CDR2 YSYEKL. V was pared by 0 bases and J by 2 bases, with 12 bases between. The CDR3 is made up of 16 amino acids. The CDR3 sequence is CASSQDRHHNTDTQYF. CDR3 nucleotides: TGCGCCAGCAGCCAAGATCGCCATCACAACACAGATACGCAGTATTTT.

This clonotype was found many times. V and J are TRBV4-3 and TRBJ2-6; D uncertain. Germline V gene sequence: CDR1 LGHNA, CDR2 YSLEER. The CDR3 extends over 16 amino acids. Trimming took off 0 bases at V and 4 bases at J, with 10 bases between the two ends. CDR3 amino acids: CASSQDRAMGANVLTF. CDR3 in DNA: TGCGCCAGCAGCCAAGATAGGGCCATGGGGGCCAACGTCCTGACTTTC.

This clonotype is medium-sized. The chain is built from TRBV7-2 and TRBJ1-1; TRBD1 matches 7 bases. Unmatched junction bases numbered 9, after V lost 4 bases and J lost 7 bases. The CDR3 is 14 amino acids. Germline CDR1 SGHTA, CDR2 FQGNSA. The CDR3: CASSSTLDRYEAFF. CDR3 DNA: TGTGCCAGCAGCTCGACGCTGGACAGGTATGAAGCTTTCTTT.